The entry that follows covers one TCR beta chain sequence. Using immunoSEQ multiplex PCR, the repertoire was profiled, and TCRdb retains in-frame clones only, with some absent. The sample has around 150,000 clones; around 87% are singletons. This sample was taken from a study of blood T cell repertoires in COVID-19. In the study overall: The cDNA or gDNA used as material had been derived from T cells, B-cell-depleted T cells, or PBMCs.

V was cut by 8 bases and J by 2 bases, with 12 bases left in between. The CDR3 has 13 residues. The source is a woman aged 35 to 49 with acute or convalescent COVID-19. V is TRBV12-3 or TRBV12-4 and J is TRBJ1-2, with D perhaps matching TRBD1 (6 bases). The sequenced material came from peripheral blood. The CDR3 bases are TGTGCCAGCGGTTATACAGGGAACTATGGCTACACCTTC. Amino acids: CASGYTGNYGYTF.